Shown below are 27 T cell receptor beta chains from a single sample sequenced in a study of blood T cells in healthy people across ages. Through a sample-barcoded 5' primer and a J-beta primer mix, a second PCR was run for 7 to 11 cycles. TCRdb analysed the 5' RACE reads with MiXCR anew, one entry per CDR3 protein. This sample has around 1,000,000 distinct CDR3 sequences, with less than 25% found just once. These data were also reused for a study on T cells of mothers and their children.

Material: blood. The receptors shown here come from a girl aged 2 to 10 in good health.

The V call is TRBV4-2, the J call TRBJ2-5, with TRBD2 identical over 12 bases. The DNA end is a closer match to TRBJ2-1, so the J assignment may be wrong. The CDR3 contains 16 residues. The germline gives CDR1 LGHNA, CDR2 YNFKEQ. CDR3 protein: CASSQDRLAGVVVQFF. The CDR3 coding sequence is TGTGCCAGCAGCCAAGATCGACTAGCGGGGGTTGTCGTGCAGTTCTTC.

This clonotype was observed a few times. The chain carries TRBV20-1 and TRBJ2-1; TRBD2 matches 10 bases. The CDR3 is 14 residues long. Germline trimming cut 2 bases from V and 5 bases from J; bases unmatched to any gene: 3. Germline V gene data show CDR1 as DFQATT and CDR2 as SNEGSKA (reference sequence). CDR3 coding DNA: TGCAGTGCTAGACTAGCGGGAGTAGACAATGAGCAGTTCTTC. This sequence encodes CSARLAGVDNEQFF.

This sequence joins TRBV7-2 and TRBJ2-7; D is unresolved. This CDR3 is built from 13 residues. Between the trimmed V and J ends, which lost 2 bases and 4 bases, there was a span of 9 bases. Germline CDR1 reads SGHTA; CDR2 reads FQGNSA. CDR3 nucleotide sequence: TGTGCCAGCAGCTTAATTCTTCAGTACGAGCAGTACTTC. It yields the protein CASSLILQYEQYF. Full variable domain (rest looked up from reference TRBV7-2 and TRBJ2-7): GAGVSQSPSNKVTEKGKDVELRCDPISGHTALYWYRQSLGQGLEFLIYFQGNSAPDKSGLPSDRFSAERTGGSVSTLTIQRTQQEDSAVYLCASSLILQYEQYFGPGTRLTVT.

The V gene is TRBV4-1, the J gene TRBJ2-1; tentative D call: TRBD2 (6 bases). This CDR3 contains 16 residues. Germline V gives CDR1 MGHRA, CDR2 YSYEKL. Trimming pared 1 base from V and 4 bases from J, leaving 14 bases between. CDR3 sequence reads: CASSQVSGSGYNEQFF. The CDR3 nucleotides read TGCGCCAGCAGCCAAGTGTCGGGGAGCGGGTACAATGAGCAGTTCTTC.

This clonotype appeared a few times. The chain couples TRBV12-3 or TRBV12-4 to TRBJ2-7; D gene uncertain. V was pared by 3 bases and J by 5 bases, with 8 bases between. The CDR3 is 12 amino acids. The CDR3 here is CASSFFLHEQYF. CDR3 coding DNA: TGTGCCAGCAGTTTCTTCCTTCACGAGCAGTACTTC.

V usage is TRBV10-3 and J usage is TRBJ2-5; tentative D call: TRBD2 (5 bases). The DNA end is a closer match to TRBJ2-7, so the J assignment may be wrong. CDR1 and CDR2 (germline): ENHRY, SYGVKD. This CDR3 has 14 amino acids. The CDR3 nucleotides read TGTGCCATCAGTGAATTAAGGACTGACTACGAGCAGTACTTC. Its protein is CAISELRTDYEQYF.

The chain couples TRBV28 to TRBJ2-7; D possibly corresponds to TRBD2 (6 bases). The CDR3 totals 16 residues. Trimming pared 6 bases from V and 0 bases from J, leaving 18 bases between. Germline assignment: CDR1 MDHEN and CDR2 SYDVKM. The CDR3 protein is CASSPHLEGRSYEQYF. CDR3 DNA: TGTGCCAGCAGCCCTCATCTGGAGGGCCGCTCCTACGAGCAGTACTTC.

The chain combines TRBV20-1 with TRBJ2-1, with a tentative D call TRBD1 (6 bases). Germline-derived CDR1 and CDR2 are DFQATT and SNEGSKA (reference sequence). The CDR3 extends over 13 amino acids. V dropped 6 bases and J dropped 5 bases, with 14 bases sitting between them. In DNA form, the CDR3 reads TGCAGTGCCTCACAGGGACCTAACAATGAGCAGTTCTTC. Translating it yields CSASQGPNNEQFF.

The rearrangement links TRBV27 to TRBJ1-6; 9 positions match TRBD1. Looked up from germline, CDR1 is MNHEY and CDR2 is SMNVEV (reference sequence). J was trimmed by 7 bases and V by 4 bases; bases with no gene match: 8. CDR3 length equals 16 residues. The CDR3, as DNA: TGTGCCAGCAGTTCAACATGGGACAGGGCAAATTCACCCCTCCACTTT. Translated, it gives CASSSTWDRANSPLHF.

This clonotype was seen more than once but under ten times. This sequence joins TRBV9 and TRBJ2-5, with D perhaps matching TRBD1 (5 bases). The end of the DNA aligns better with TRBJ2-7, so the J call may be wrong. CDR1 and CDR2 (germline): SGDLS, YYNGEE. This CDR3 has 15 residues. CDR3 DNA: TGTGCCAGCAGCGTAGATGTGGGGCCGACCTACGAGCAGTACTTC. This codes for CASSVDVGPTYEQYF.

The gene calls are TRBV11-2 and TRBJ2-6; a possible D gene is TRBD1 (5 bases). The V end was cut by 5 bases, the J end by 0 bases, with 14 bases between. CDR1 and CDR2 from the germline V gene are SGHAT and FQNNGV. The CDR3 length is 17 residues. CDR3 nucleotide sequence: TGTGCCAGCAGCGGACACTATTCCCGCTCTGGGGCCAACGTCCTGACTTTC. Its protein product is CASSGHYSRSGANVLTF.

This clonotype was seen a single time. This rearrangement joins TRBV5-1 to TRBJ2-1; 14 bases map to TRBD2. J lost 11 bases, V lost 5 bases, and 18 bases had no gene match. Per germline, CDR1 SGHRS and CDR2 YFSETQ. The CDR3 runs 18 residues. DNA for the CDR3: TGCGCCAGCAGTTATGACGGGACTAGCGGGAGTCTTAGCGACAAGCAGTTCTTC. It encodes CASSYDGTSGSLSDKQFF.

The genes are TRBV4-1 and TRBJ2-4, with 10 bases identical to TRBD2. V dropped 0 bases and J dropped 11; count of bases not matched to a gene: 7. The CDR3 totals 15 residues. Germline lookup yields CDR1 MGHRA and CDR2 YSYEKL. This CDR3 reads CASSQDVPSGSVQYF. The DNA for the CDR3 is TGCGCCAGCAGCCAAGATGTTCCTAGCGGGAGTGTTCAGTACTTC.

A remark on this clonotype: An end of the junction differs from the germline gene, which may be a read error. This chain uses TRBV4-1 with TRBJ1-2, with D hard to call. Germline V gene lookup returns CDR1 MGHRA and CDR2 YSYEKL. The CDR3 sequence is 16 residues long. The CDR3 spells CASSQVVGDWLNGCTF. CDR3 DNA sequence: TGCGCCAGCAGCCAAGTGGTTGGCGATTGGCTGAATGGCTGCACCTTC.

This clonotype appeared a few times. V and J are TRBV2 and TRBJ2-1; D possibly corresponds to TRBD2 (5 bases). The V end lost 6 bases, the J end lost 0 bases, and 15 bases lay between the germline ends. Germline CDR1 is SNHLY and CDR2 is FYNNEI. The CDR3 loop spans 16 amino acids. The CDR3 sequence: CASSGAQSGSYNEQFF. The CDR3 nucleotides are TGTGCCAGCAGCGGTGCCCAGAGCGGCTCCTACAATGAGCAGTTCTTC.

The chain has TRBV20-1 and TRBJ2-7, with 8 bases lining up with TRBD1. V lost 0 bases and J lost 5; bases outside the gene matches: 12. The CDR3 covers 16 residues. Germline V CDR1 and CDR2: DFQATT, SNEGSKA (reference sequence). The CDR3 DNA sequence: TGCAGTGCTAGAGATGCGGGCCGGGACAGGACCAACGAGCAGTACTTC. Protein product: CSARDAGRDRTNEQYF.

In its sample, this clonotype was seen a few times. The CDR3 loop reads CASSEGEYNEQFF. The CDR3 nucleotides are TGTGCCAGCAGTGAGGGGGAGTACAATGAGCAGTTCTTC. The chain is built from TRBV6-1 and TRBJ2-1, with D perhaps assigned TRBD1 or TRBD2 (5 bases each). Trimming took off 3 bases at V and 4 bases at J, with 7 bases between the two ends. This CDR3 region has 13 residues. In germline, CDR1 is MNHNS, CDR2 SASEGT.

The genes are TRBV5-1 and TRBJ2-7, with 7 nucleotides matching TRBD2. This CDR3 contains 16 residues. Germline trimming cut 0 bases from V and 2 bases from J; bases unmatched to any gene: 8. CDR1 and CDR2 from the germline V gene are SGHRS and YFSETQ. In DNA form, the CDR3 reads TGCGCCAGCAGCTTGGTGGGGGAGGGCGACCCCTACGAGCAGTACTTC. Translation gives CASSLVGEGDPYEQYF.

The chain recombines TRBV18 with TRBJ2-7; TRBD1 matches 8 bases. Germline CDR1 and CDR2: KGHSH and LQKENI. This CDR3 spans 15 amino acids. J lost 2 bases, V lost 6 bases, and 9 bases had no gene match. As DNA, the CDR3 is TGTGCCAGCTCGGGTGGACAGGGCACAACCTACGAGCAGTACTTC. Translation: CASSGGQGTTYEQYF.

The chain carries TRBV7-9 and TRBJ1-1; no definite D call. The CDR3 is 12 amino acids. Germline V lookup: CDR1 SEHNR, CDR2 FQNEAQ (reference sequence). V lost 8 bases and J lost 1, with 8 bases in between. The CDR3, as DNA: TGTGCCAGCTCTGCGGCGAACACTGAAGCTTTCTTT. This translates into CASSAANTEAFF.

This clonotype was observed a handful of times. The chain recombines TRBV5-1 with TRBJ2-1; no clear D gene. This CDR3 region has 15 residues. Trimming cost V 4 bases and J 3 bases, with 14 bases left between them. The germline V gene encodes CDR1 SGHRS and CDR2 YFSETQ. The CDR3 reads CASSPGSPHYNEQFF. The CDR3 nucleotides are TGCGCCAGCAGCCCTGGTTCGCCCCACTACAATGAGCAGTTCTTC.

This clonotype appeared a few times. For the CDR3, the DNA is TGTGCCAGCAGCCGTCCCGACAGGCAGGCGACCTACGAGCAGTACTTC. Encoded protein: CASSRPDRQATYEQYF. The rearrangement joins TRBV28 to TRBJ2-5; D is perhaps TRBD1 (6 bases). Gene TRBJ2-7 matches the end of the DNA better, so the J call may be wrong. This CDR3 region has 16 residues. Germline CDR1 and CDR2: MDHEN and SYDVKM.

This clonotype appeared a few times. This chain connects TRBV5-6 to TRBJ1-1, with D perhaps TRBD1 (5 bases). V was shortened by 4 bases and J by 4 bases, with 20 bases between the two germline ends. CDR1 and CDR2 from the germline V gene are SGHDT and YYEEEE. The CDR3 runs to 16 residues. The CDR3 is CASSPGAVVGFTEAFF. The DNA for the CDR3 is TGTGCCAGCAGCCCCGGGGCTGTTGTGGGCTTCACTGAAGCTTTCTTT.

The sample holds a few counts of this clonotype. The V gene is TRBV10-3, the J gene TRBJ2-5; tentative D call: TRBD1 (5 bases). V lost 0 bases and J 4 bases, leaving 9 bases between the germline ends. The germline V gene encodes CDR1 ENHRY and CDR2 SYGVKD. This CDR3 is 14 amino acids long. CDR3 bases: TGTGCCATCAGTGAGTCGTCAGGGCCAGAGACCCAGTACTTC. It translates to CAISESSGPETQYF.

This clonotype was detected only a few times. The rearrangement joins TRBV9 to TRBJ2-5; TRBD2 matches at 13 bases. The end of the DNA is better explained by TRBJ2-1, so the J call may be wrong. The CDR3 spans 17 residues. CDR1 is SGDLS, CDR2 YYNGEE, per germline. The DNA for the CDR3 is TGTGCCAGCAGTGCAGTCCCCGGGACTAGCGGGATTGGTGAGCAGTTCTTC. As protein: CASSAVPGTSGIGEQFF.

A few counts support this clonotype. The CDR3 is CASSQEGPPDTQYF. The CDR3 nucleotides are TGTGCCAGCAGCCAAGAAGGACCCCCTGATACGCAGTATTTT. The chain joins TRBV4-2 to TRBJ2-3; no definite D call. The CDR3 runs 14 residues. Trimming left V 0 bases short and J 6 bases short, with 10 bases between. Germline loops: CDR1 LGHNA, CDR2 YNFKEQ.

Written as DNA, the CDR3 is TGTGCCAGCAGTGAGGGGTTTGGTGTTTCACCCCTCCACTTT. Its protein product is CASSEGFGVSPLHF. The J gene is TRBJ1-6, the V gene TRBV6-5; D perhaps matches TRBD1 (5 bases). Germline CDR1 is MNHEY and CDR2 is SVGAGI. The CDR3 extends over 14 amino acids. V shed 5 bases and J shed 9 bases, with 14 bases lying between them.